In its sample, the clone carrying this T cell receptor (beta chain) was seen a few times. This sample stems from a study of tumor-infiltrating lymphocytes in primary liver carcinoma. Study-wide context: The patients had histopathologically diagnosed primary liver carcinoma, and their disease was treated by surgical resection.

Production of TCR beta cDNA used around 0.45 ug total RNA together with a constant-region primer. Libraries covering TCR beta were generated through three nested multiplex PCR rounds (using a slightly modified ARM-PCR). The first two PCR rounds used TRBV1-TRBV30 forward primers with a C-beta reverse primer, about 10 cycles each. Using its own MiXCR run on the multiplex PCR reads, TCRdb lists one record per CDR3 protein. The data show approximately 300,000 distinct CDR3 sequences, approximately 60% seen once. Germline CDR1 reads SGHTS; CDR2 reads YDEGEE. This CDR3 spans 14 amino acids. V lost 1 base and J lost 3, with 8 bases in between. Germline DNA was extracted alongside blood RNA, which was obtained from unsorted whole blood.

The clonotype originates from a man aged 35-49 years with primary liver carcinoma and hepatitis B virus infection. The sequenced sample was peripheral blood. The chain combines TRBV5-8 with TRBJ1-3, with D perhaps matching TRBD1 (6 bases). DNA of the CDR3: TGTGCCAGCAGCTTGACAGGGAATGGAAACACCATATATTTT. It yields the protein CASSLTGNGNTIYF.